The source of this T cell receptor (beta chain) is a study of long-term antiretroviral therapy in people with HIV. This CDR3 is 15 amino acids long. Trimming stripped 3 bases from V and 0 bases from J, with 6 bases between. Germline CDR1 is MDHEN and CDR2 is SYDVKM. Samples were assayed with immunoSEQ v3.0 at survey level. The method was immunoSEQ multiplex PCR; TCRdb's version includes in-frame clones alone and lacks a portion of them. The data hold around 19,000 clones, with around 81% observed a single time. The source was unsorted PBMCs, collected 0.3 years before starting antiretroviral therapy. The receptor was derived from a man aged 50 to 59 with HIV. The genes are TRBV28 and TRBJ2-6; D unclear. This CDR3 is CASSLVTSGANVLTF. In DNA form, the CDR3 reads TGTGCCAGCAGTTTGGTGACCTCTGGGGCCAACGTCCTGACTTTC.